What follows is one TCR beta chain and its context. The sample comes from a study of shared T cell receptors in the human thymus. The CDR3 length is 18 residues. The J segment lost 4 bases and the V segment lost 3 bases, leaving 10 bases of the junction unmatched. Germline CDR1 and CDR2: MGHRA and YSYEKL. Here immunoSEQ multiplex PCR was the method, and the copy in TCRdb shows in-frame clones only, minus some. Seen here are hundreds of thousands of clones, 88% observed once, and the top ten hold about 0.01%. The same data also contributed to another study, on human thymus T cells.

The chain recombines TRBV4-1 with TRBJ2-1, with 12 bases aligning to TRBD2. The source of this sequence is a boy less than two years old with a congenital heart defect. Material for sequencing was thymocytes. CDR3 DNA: TGCGCCAGCAGCCATGACGGACCGGGACTAGCGGGTTACAATGAGCAGTTCTTC. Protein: CASSHDGPGLAGYNEQFF.